This T cell receptor (beta chain) was captured by sequencing in a study of blood T cell repertoires in COVID-19. Study as a whole: From T cells, B-cell-depleted T cells, or PBMCs came the material, which was cDNA or gDNA.

V shed 6 bases and J shed 4 bases, with 12 bases lying between them. The CDR3 is made up of 13 amino acids. Per the authors' pipeline: Reference gene primer amplification yielded estimated nucleated cell counts. The repertoire was sequenced with immunoSEQ multiplex PCR; TCRdb's copy has only in-frame clones and lacks some. V and J calls and clone size come straight from that table; D and trimming were deduced from the DNA. The data show about 42,000 clones, around 80% seen once. Sequencing was performed on peripheral blood. The V and J genes are TRBV12-3 or TRBV12-4 and TRBJ1-2; the D gene is possibly TRBD1 (5 bases). The TCR comes from a human donor in a cohort sampled during active COVID-19. The CDR3 DNA sequence: TGTGCCAGCAGCCAGACAGTTTCCTATGGCTACACCTTC. This translates into CASSQTVSYGYTF.